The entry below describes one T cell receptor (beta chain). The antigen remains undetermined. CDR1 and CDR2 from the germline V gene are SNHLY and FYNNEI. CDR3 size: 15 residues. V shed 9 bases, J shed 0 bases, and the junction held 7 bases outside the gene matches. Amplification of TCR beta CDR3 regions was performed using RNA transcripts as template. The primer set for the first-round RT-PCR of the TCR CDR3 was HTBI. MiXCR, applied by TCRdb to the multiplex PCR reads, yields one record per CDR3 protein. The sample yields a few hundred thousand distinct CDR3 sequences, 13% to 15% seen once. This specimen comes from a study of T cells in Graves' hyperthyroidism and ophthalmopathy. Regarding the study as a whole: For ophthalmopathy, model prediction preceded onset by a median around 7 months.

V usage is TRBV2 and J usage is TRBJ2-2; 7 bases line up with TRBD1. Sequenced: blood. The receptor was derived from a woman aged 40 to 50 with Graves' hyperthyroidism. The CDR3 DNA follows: TGTGCCAGGGGGACAGACCTAACGAACACCGGGGAGCTGTTTTTT. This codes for CARGTDLTNTGELFF. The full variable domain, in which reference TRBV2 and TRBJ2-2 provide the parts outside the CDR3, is EPEVTQTPSHQVTQMGQEVILRCVPISNHLYFYWYRQILGQKVEFLVSFYNNEISEKSEIFDDQFSVERPDGSNFTLKIRSTKLEDSAMYFCARGTDLTNTGELFFGEGSRLTVL.